These T cell receptor beta chains were read from a single sample in a study of T-cell memory formation after mild COVID-19. TCRdb independently ran MiXCR on the 5' RACE reads; one entry per CDR3 protein. The sample records hundreds of thousands of distinct CDR3 sequences, 19% being singletons. The sample consisted of PBMCs or a T cell subset sorted from them (not recorded which). The receptors here all came from a young man who had mild COVID-19 (a few samples of this study predate the infection). Cell type and time point are not known. The CDR3 runs from the conserved cysteine through the conserved F or W. A D gene is named only where the DNA matches it firmly. For some rows the clone size is stated as once, few or many, or as a class when expanded; others skip it.

NA	TRBV19	TRBJ1-1	NA	TGTGCCAGTAGTATTCACTATGAAGCTTTCTTT	CASSIHYEAFF
TRBD1	TRBV7-3	TRBJ1-1	NA	TGTGCCAGCAGAATGACAGGGGGCACTGAAGCTTTCTTT	CASRMTGGTEAFF
NA	TRBV10-3	TRBJ1-1	NA	TGTGCCATCAGTGCACAGGGCACTGAAGCTTTTTTT	CAISAQGTEAFF
NA	TRBV4-1	TRBJ1-2	many	TGCGCCAGCAGCTGGGGCGAGGCTGGACACTATGGCTACACCTTC	CASSWGEAGHYGYTF
TRBD1	TRBV10-3	TRBJ1-6	NA	TGTGCCATCAGTGAGGACAGGGATCCACCCCTCCACTTT	CAISEDRDPPLHF
TRBD1	TRBV12-3/TRBV12-4	TRBJ1-2	NA	TGTGCCAGCAGCCGGGACAGGGGGCTCTATGGCTACACCTTC	CASSRDRGLYGYTF
TRBD1	TRBV20-1	TRBJ1-1	NA	TGCAGTGGACAGGGGATGAACACTGAAGCTTTCTTT	CSGQGMNTEAFF
NA	TRBV6-2/TRBV6-3	TRBJ1-5	few	TGTGCCAGCAGAAAAGGGGGAAGCGACAATCAGCCCCAGCATTTT	CASRKGGSDNQPQHF
NA	TRBV7-9	TRBJ2-5	few	TGTGCCAGCGGGGAGGTGGGGGTATACCAAGAGACCCAGTACTTC	CASGEVGVYQETQYF
TRBD1	TRBV6-5	TRBJ2-1	few	TGTGCCAGCAGTTACGCCCCGGGACAGGGTAAGGATGAGCAGTTCTTC	CASSYAPGQGKDEQFF
NA	TRBV6-5	TRBJ1-1	once	TGTGCCAGCAGTTACTCGGAGGGGAGAGAAGCTTTCTTT	CASSYSEGREAFF
NA	TRBV6-2/TRBV6-3	TRBJ1-5	NA	TGTGCCAGCAGGACTGGAGATCAGCCCCAGCATTTT	CASRTGDQPQHF
NA	TRBV7-2	TRBJ2-1	NA	TGTGCCAGCAGCTTAAATCAGCCGATCGGATACAATGAGCAGTTCTTC	CASSLNQPIGYNEQFF
NA	TRBV7-9	TRBJ2-5	NA	TGTGCCAGCAGCGGCCCGGTAGTTCAAGAGACCCAGTACTTC	CASSGPVVQETQYF
TRBD1	TRBV24-1	TRBJ2-4	NA	TGTGCCACCAGTGATCGAAGACAGGGTGGAGGAGCCAAAAACATTCAGTACTTC	CATSDRRQGGGAKNIQYF
NA	TRBV24-1	TRBJ2-3	NA	TGTGCCACCAGTGATTTCCAGGGGGGGACAGATACGCAGTATTTT	CATSDFQGGTDTQYF
NA	TRBV12-3/TRBV12-4	TRBJ1-5	NA	TGTGCCAGCAGTTTAAGGGGAAGGGAGCCCCAGCATTTT	CASSLRGREPQHF
NA	TRBV6-2/TRBV6-3	TRBJ2-5	NA	TGTGCCAGCAGGAGCCACCAGCCGACGGACAGAGGGCGGGAGACCCAGTACTTC	CASRSHQPTDRGRETQYF
TRBD2	TRBV30	TRBJ2-3	NA	TGTGCCTGGAGTGTGTGGGCGGGGGGGAGCACAGATACGCAGTATTTT	CAWSVWAGGSTDTQYF
NA	TRBV7-9	TRBJ2-3	NA	TGTGCCAGCAGTTCCGGCCTACATAGCACAGATACGCAGTATTTT	CASSSGLHSTDTQYF
NA	TRBV6-6	TRBJ2-3	NA	TGTGCCAGCAGTTACCCTCTAAGGGGTTTTTCCACAGATACGCAGTATTTT	CASSYPLRGFSTDTQYF
TRBD2	TRBV9	TRBJ2-1	NA	TGTGCCAGCAGCGGAGCGGGACTAGCGGGCAGCACCTACAATGAGCAGTTCTTC	CASSGAGLAGSTYNEQFF
NA	TRBV7-2	TRBJ1-5	few	TGTGCCAGCAGCCCCTATGGCCCTCAGCCCCAGCATTTT	CASSPYGPQPQHF
NA	TRBV29-1	TRBJ1-1	NA	TGCAGCGTTGAAGAAGTCGGATCCCTAACGAACACTGAAGCTTTCTTT	CSVEEVGSLTNTEAFF
TRBD1	TRBV5-5	TRBJ1-1	NA	TGTGCCAGCAGCGTAGACAGGGGGCTAACTGAAGCTTTCTTT	CASSVDRGLTEAFF
NA	TRBV7-3	TRBJ1-1	NA	TGTGCCAGCAGCCCCGGAGGAAGTGAAGCTTTCTTT	CASSPGGSEAFF
NA	TRBV18	TRBJ2-1	NA	TGTGCCAGCTCACCATCCGGAAGAGGCGAGCAGTTCTTC	CASSPSGRGEQFF
NA	TRBV7-2	TRBJ2-7	few	TGTGCCAGCAGCTTAGTCGGAGGGGGGAGGGAGCAGTACTTC	CASSLVGGGREQYF
NA	TRBV7-2	TRBJ2-3	many	TGTGCCAGCAGCACCAAAGGACATCCGGATACGCAGTATTTT	CASSTKGHPDTQYF
TRBD1	TRBV5-1	TRBJ1-4	NA	TGCGCCAGCAGAGAGGGTTCGACAGGGGAAAATGAAAAACTGTTTTTT	CASREGSTGENEKLFF
NA	TRBV7-3	TRBJ2-4	NA	TGTGCCAGCAGCTTAAATGGGGGCATTCAGTACTTC	CASSLNGGIQYF
NA	TRBV12-3/TRBV12-4	TRBJ1-5	few	TGTGCCAGCAGTTTCGAATGGGGGGATCAGCCCCAGCATTTT	CASSFEWGDQPQHF
TRBD1	TRBV5-1	TRBJ1-6	few	TGCGCCAGCAGCTGGGACAGGGGGGATTCACCCCTCCACTTT	CASSWDRGDSPLHF
NA	TRBV6-5	TRBJ1-1	few	TGTGCCAGCAGTTTTCCCGGGGGGGACACTGAAGCTTTCTTT	CASSFPGGDTEAFF
NA	TRBV18	TRBJ2-7	few	TGTGCCAGCTCACCAGGCGCGCAGGGGAGGTACGAGCAGTACTTC	CASSPGAQGRYEQYF
NA	TRBV11-2	TRBJ2-7	NA	TGTGCCAGCAGCTTTCAGGGAACCTACGAGCAGTACTTC	CASSFQGTYEQYF